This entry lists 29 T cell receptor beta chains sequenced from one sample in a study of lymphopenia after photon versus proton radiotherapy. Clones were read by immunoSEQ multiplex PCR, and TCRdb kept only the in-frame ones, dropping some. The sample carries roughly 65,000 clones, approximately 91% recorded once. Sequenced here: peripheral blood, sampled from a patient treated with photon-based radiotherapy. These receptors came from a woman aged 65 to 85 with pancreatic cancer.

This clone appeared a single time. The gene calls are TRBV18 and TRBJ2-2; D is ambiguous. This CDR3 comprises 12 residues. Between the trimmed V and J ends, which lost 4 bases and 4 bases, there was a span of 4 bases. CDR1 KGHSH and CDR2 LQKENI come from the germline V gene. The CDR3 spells CASSLSTGELFF. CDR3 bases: TGTGCCAGCTCACTTAGCACCGGGGAGCTGTTTTTT.

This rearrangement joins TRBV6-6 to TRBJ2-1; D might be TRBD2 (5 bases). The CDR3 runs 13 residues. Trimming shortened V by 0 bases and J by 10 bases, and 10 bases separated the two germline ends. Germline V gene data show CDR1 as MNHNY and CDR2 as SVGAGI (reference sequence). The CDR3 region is CASSYSAGYEQFF. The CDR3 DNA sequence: TGTGCCAGCAGTTACTCGGCGGGTTACGAGCAGTTCTTC.

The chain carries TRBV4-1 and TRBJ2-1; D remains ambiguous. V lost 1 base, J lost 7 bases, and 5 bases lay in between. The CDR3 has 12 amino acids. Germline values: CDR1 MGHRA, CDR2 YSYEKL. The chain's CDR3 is CASSQAGNEQFF. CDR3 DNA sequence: TGCGCCAGCAGCCAAGCTGGTAATGAGCAGTTCTTC.

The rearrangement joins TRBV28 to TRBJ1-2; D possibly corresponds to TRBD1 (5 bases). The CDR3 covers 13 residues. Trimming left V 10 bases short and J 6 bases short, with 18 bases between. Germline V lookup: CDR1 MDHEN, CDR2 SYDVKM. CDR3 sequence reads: CAIQPNRRNGYTF. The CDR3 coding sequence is TGTGCCATCCAACCCAACAGGCGAAATGGCTACACCTTC.

CDR3 sequence (DNA): TGTGCCAGCAGTGTAAGAGACACGGGCTACGAGCAGTACTTC. It encodes CASSVRDTGYEQYF. This rearrangement joins TRBV6-1 to TRBJ2-7; D is ambiguous. This CDR3 is built from 14 residues. V shed 4 bases and J shed 3 bases, with 13 bases lying between them. The V gene's germline CDR1 is MNHNS and CDR2 SASEGT.

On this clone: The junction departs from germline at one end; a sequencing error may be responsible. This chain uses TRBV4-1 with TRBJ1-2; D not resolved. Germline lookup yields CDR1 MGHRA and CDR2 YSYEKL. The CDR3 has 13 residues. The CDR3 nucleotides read TGCGCCAGCAGCCACTCCACTAAGTATGGCTACACCTTC. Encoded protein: CASSHSTKYGYTF.

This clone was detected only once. The CDR3 here is CASSMPGAPYEQYF. For the CDR3, the DNA is TGCGCCAGCAGTATGCCAGGAGCCCCCTACGAGCAGTACTTC. The V call is TRBV5-1, the J call TRBJ2-7; no firm D call. This CDR3 region has 14 residues. V was pared by 5 bases and J by 2 bases, with 14 bases between. CDR1 SGHRS and CDR2 YFSETQ come from the germline V gene.

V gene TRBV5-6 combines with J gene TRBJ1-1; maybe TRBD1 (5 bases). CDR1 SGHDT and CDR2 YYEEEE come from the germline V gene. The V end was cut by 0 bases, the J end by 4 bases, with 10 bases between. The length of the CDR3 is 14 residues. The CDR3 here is CASSLVGAATEAFF. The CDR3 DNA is TGTGCCAGCAGCTTGGTAGGGGCAGCCACTGAAGCTTTCTTT.

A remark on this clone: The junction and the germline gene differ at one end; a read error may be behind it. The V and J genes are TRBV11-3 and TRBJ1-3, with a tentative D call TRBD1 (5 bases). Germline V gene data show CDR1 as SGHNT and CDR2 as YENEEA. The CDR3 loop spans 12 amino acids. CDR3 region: CANSETDNTIYF. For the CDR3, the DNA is TGTGCCAACAGCGAGACAGATAACACCATATATTTT.

The chain's CDR3 is CASSLVRSPFYNEQFF. The DNA for the CDR3 is TGTGCCAGCAGCTTAGTTAGGTCCCCCTTCTACAATGAGCAGTTCTTC. V and J are TRBV11-1 and TRBJ2-1, with D unclear. The CDR3 contains 16 residues. Between the trimmed V and J ends, which lost 1 base and 3 bases, there was a span of 13 bases. Germline values: CDR1 SGHAT, CDR2 FQDESV (reference sequence).

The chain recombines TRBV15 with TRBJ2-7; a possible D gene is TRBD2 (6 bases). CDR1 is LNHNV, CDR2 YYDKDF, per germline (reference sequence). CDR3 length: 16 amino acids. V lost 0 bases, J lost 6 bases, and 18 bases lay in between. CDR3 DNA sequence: TGTGCCACCAGCAGAGATCCCGGCAGCCTGGGGGGCGAGCAGTACTTC. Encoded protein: CATSRDPGSLGGEQYF.

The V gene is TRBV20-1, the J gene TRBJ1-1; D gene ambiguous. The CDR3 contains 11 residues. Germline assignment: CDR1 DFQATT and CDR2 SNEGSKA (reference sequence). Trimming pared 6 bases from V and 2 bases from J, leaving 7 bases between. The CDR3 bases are TGCAGTGCGGAAATTAACACTGAAGCTTTCTTT. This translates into CSAEINTEAFF.

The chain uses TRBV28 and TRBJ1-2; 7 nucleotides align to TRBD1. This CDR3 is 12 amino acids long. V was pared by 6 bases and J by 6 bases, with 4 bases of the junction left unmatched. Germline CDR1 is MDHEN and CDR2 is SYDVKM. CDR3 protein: CASRRGRDGYTF. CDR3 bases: TGTGCCAGCAGAAGGGGGCGGGATGGCTACACCTTC.

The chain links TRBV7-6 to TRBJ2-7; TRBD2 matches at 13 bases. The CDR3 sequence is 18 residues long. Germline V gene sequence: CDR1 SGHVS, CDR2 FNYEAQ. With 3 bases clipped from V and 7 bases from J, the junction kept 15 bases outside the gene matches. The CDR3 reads CASSLGTGWGTSGEEQYF. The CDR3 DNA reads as TGTGCCAGCAGCTTGGGGACAGGGTGGGGGACTAGCGGGGAAGAGCAGTACTTC.

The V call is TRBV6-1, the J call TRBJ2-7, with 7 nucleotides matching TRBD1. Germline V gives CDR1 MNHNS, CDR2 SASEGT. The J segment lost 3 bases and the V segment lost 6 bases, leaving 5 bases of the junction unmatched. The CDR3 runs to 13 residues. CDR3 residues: CASRVGQLYEQYF. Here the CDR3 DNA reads TGTGCCAGCAGGGTGGGACAGCTCTACGAGCAGTACTTC.

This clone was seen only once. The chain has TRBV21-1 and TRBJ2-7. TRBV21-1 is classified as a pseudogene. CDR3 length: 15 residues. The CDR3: CASSNPGLGVREQYF. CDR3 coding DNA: TGTGCCAGCAGCAACCCGGGTTTGGGGGTCCGCGAGCAGTACTTC.

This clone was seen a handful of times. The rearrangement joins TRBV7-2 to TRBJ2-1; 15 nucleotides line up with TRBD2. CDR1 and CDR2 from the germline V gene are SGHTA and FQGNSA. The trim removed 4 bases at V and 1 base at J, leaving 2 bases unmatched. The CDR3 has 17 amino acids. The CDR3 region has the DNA TGTGCCAGCAGCTCGGGACTAGCGGGAGGTTCCTACAATGAGCAGTTCTTC. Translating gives CASSSGLAGGSYNEQFF.

The CDR3 DNA is TGTGCCAGCAGCCAAGACAGCCCCTACGAGCAGTACTTC. Residues: CASSQDSPYEQYF. The chain recombines TRBV16 with TRBJ2-7, with D tentatively TRBD1 (5 bases). Germline CDR1 KGHSY, CDR2 FQNENV. The CDR3 extends over 13 amino acids. Trimming left V 2 bases short and J 2 bases short, with 7 bases between.

CDR3 bases: TGTGCCAGCAGCCAAGGGAAGGTTCCGGATGAGCAGTTCTTC. Protein product: CASSQGKVPDEQFF. The chain recombines TRBV14 with TRBJ2-1; D is unclear. Germline values: CDR1 SGHDN, CDR2 FVKESK. V lost 1 base to trimming and J lost 8 bases, with 12 bases between them. This CDR3 is built from 14 residues.

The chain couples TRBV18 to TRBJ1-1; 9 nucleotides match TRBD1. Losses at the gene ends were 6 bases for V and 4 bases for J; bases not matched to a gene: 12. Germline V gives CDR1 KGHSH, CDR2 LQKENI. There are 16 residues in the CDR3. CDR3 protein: CASSVRDRVDGTEAFF. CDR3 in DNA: TGTGCCAGCTCGGTCCGGGACAGGGTGGACGGCACTGAAGCTTTCTTT.

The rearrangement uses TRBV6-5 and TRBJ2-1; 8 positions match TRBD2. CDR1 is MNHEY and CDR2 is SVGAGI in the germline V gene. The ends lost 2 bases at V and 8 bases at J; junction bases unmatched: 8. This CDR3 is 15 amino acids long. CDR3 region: CASSYEGLGPYEQFF. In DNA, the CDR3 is TGTGCCAGCAGTTACGAGGGACTAGGTCCCTATGAGCAGTTCTTC.

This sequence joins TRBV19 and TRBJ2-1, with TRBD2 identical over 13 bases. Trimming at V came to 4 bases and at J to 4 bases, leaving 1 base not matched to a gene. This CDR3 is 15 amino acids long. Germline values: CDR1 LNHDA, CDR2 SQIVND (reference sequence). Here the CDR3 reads CASSRTSGGYNEQFF. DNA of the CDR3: TGTGCCAGTAGTAGGACTAGCGGGGGATACAATGAGCAGTTCTTC.

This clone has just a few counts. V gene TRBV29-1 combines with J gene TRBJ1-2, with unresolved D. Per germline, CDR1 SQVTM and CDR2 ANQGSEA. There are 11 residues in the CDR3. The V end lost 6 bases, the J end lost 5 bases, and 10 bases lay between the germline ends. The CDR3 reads CSVPAIYGYTF. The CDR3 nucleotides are TGCAGCGTCCCGGCCATTTATGGCTACACCTTC.

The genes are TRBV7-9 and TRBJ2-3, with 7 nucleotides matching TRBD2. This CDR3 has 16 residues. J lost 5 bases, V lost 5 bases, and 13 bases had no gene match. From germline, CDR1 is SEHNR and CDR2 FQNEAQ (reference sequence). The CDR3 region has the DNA TGTGCCAGCAGCACCCGAGCGGGATTGGGGGGAGATACGCAGTATTTT. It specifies CASSTRAGLGGDTQYF.

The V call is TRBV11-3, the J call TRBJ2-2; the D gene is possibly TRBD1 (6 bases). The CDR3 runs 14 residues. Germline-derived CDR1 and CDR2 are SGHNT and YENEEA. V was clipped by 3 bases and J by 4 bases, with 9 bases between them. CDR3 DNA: TGTGCCAGCAGCTTGTCCAGGGGCACCGGGGAGCTGTTTTTT. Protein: CASSLSRGTGELFF.

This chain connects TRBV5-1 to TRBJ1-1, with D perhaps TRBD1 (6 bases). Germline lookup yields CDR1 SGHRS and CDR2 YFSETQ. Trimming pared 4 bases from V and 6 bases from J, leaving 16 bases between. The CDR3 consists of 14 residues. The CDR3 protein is CASSEQGQFSEAFF. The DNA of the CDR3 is TGCGCCAGCAGCGAACAAGGACAGTTCTCTGAAGCTTTCTTT.

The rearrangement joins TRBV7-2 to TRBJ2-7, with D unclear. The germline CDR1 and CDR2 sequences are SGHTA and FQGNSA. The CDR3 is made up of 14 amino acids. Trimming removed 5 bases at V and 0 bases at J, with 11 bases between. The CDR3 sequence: CASSPGSGSYEQYF. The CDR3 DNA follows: TGTGCCAGCAGCCCGGGCTCAGGCTCCTACGAGCAGTACTTC. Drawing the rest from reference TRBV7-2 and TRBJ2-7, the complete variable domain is GAGVSQSPSNKVTEKGKDVELRCDPISGHTALYWYRQSLGQGLEFLIYFQGNSAPDKSGLPSDRFSAERTGGSVSTLTIQRTQQEDSAVYLCASSPGSGSYEQYFGPGTRLTVT.

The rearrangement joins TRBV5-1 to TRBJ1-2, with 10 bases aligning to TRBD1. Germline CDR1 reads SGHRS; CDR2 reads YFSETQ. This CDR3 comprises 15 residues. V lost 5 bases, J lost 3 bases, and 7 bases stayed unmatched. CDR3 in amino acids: CASSPRQGADYGYTF. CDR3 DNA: TGCGCCAGCAGTCCTAGACAGGGGGCGGACTATGGCTACACCTTC.

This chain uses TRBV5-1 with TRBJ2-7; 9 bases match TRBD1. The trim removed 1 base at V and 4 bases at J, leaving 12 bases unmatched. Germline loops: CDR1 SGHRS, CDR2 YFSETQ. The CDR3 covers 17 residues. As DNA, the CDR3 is TGCGCCAGCAGCTTGTCCCTTACTAGGACAGGGGCTTACGAGCAGTACTTC. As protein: CASSLSLTRTGAYEQYF.